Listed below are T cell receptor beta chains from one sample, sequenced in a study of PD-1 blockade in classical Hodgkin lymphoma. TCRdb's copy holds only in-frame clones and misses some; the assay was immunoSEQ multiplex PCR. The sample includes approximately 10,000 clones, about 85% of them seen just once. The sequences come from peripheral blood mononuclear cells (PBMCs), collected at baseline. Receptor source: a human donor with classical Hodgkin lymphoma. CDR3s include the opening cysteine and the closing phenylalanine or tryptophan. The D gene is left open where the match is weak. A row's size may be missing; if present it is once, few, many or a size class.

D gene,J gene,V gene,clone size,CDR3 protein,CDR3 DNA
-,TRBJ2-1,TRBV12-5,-,CASGRQEGRGWTYNEQFF,TGTGCTAGTGGCCGACAGGAGGGAAGGGGCTGGACCTACAATGAGCAGTTCTTC
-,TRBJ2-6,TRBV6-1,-,CASSESPVLTF,TGTGCCAGCAGTGAGTCGCCCGTCCTGACTTTC
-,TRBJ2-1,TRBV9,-,CASSVGGEAYNEQFF,TGTGCCAGCAGCGTAGGGGGGGAAGCCTACAATGAGCAGTTCTTC
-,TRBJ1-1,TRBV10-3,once,CAIRPGIANTEAFF,TGTGCCATCAGACCAGGGATAGCGAACACTGAAGCTTTCTTT
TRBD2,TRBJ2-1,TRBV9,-,CASSVGGGSYEQFF,TGTGCCAGCAGCGTAGGCGGGGGGTCTTATGAGCAGTTCTTC
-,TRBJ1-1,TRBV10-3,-,CAISTPRGPTEAFF,TGTGCCATCAGCACCCCCCGGGGGCCGACTGAAGCTTTCTTT
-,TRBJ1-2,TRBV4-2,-,CASSQDPQASYGYTF,TGTGCCAGCAGCCAAGATCCACAGGCGAGCTATGGCTACACCTTC
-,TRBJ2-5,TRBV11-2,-,CASSLWRQETQYF,TGTGCCAGCAGCTTGTGGCGGCAAGAGACCCAGTACTTC
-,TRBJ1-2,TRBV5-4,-,CASSLQGVDLGGYTF,TGTGCCAGCAGCTTGCAGGGAGTGGATCTAGGCGGCTACACCTTC
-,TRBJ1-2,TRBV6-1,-,CASSESWAGPDYTF,TGTGCCAGCAGTGAAAGTTGGGCAGGGCCTGACTACACCTTC
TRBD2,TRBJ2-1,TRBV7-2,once,CASSLIPGLANEQFF,TGTGCCAGCAGCTTGATCCCGGGACTAGCCAATGAGCAGTTCTTC
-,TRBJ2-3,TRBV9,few,CASSVGSPDTQYF,TGTGCCAGCAGCGTAGGGAGCCCAGATACGCAGTATTTT
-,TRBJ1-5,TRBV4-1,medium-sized,CASSQVEGNQPQHF,TGCGCCAGCAGCCAAGTGGAAGGGAATCAGCCCCAGCATTTT
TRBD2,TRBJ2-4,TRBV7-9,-,CASSLEGGSLNIQYF,TGTGCCAGCAGCTTAGAAGGCGGGAGCTTGAACATTCAGTACTTC
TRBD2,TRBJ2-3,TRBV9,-,CASSVLRSGGNTDTQYF,TGTGCCAGCAGCGTATTACGTAGCGGGGGTAACACAGATACGCAGTATTTT
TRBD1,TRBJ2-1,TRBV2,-,CASSVDRGMENEQFF,TGTGCCAGCAGTGTGGACAGGGGAATGGAAAATGAGCAGTTCTTC
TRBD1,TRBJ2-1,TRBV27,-,CASSGTGYEQFF,TGTGCCAGCAGTGGGACAGGGTATGAGCAGTTCTTC
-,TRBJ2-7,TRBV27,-,CASSSSYEQYF,TGTGCCAGCAGTAGCTCCTACGAGCAGTACTTC
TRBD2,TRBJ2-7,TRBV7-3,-,CASSPGVAGAYEQYF,TGTGCCAGCAGCCCCGGAGTAGCGGGGGCCTACGAGCAGTACTTC
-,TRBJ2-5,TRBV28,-,CASSSGGRGQETQYF,TGTGCCAGCAGTTCTGGCGGAAGGGGCCAAGAGACCCAGTACTTC